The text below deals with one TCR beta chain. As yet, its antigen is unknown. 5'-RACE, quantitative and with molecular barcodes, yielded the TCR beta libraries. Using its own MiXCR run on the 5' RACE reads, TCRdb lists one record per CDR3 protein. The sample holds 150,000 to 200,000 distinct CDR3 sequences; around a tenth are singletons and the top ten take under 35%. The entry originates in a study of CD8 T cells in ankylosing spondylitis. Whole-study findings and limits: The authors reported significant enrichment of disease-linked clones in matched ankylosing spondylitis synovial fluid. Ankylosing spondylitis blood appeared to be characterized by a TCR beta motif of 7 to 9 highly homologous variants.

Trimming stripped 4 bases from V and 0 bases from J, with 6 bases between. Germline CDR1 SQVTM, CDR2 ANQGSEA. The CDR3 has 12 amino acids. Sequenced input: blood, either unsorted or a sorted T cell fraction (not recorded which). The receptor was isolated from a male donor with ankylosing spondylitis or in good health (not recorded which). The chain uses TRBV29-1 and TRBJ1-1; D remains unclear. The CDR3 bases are TGCAGCGTTGTTCCGATGAACACTGAAGCTTTCTTT. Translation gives CSVVPMNTEAFF.